The TCR beta chain described here comes from a study of T-cell reconstitution after alpha-beta-depleted transplantation in children. CDR3 length: 15 amino acids. In germline, CDR1 is DFQATT, CDR2 SNEGSKA (reference sequence). V was pared by 0 bases and J by 5 bases, with 14 bases between. Unique molecular identifiers were used to barcode this TCRbeta library. TCRdb redid the calling of the PCR reads with MiXCR, one entry per CDR3 protein. This table holds roughly 500,000 distinct CDR3 sequences, approximately 12% found once. Ten or more counts support this clonotype. The clonotype was recovered from a human donor who donated a stem cell graft to a child with combined immunodeficiency. Sequencing used PBMCs from the stem cell graft donor, obtained from the stem cell graft. The rearrangement uses TRBV20-1 and TRBJ1-5; the D gene is possibly TRBD1 (6 bases). CDR3 sequence: CSARDRQVGYQPQHF. DNA for the CDR3: TGCAGTGCTAGAGATCGACAGGTTGGGTATCAGCCCCAGCATTTT.